This entry is about one T cell receptor beta chain. The data stem from a study of blood T cell repertoires in COVID-19. Study-wide background: The United States, Italy and Spain supplied acute and convalescent COVID-19 samples. PBMCs, B-cell-depleted T cells, or T cells were the source of the cDNA or gDNA that made up the material.

Under the authors' procedure: For nucleated cells, counts were estimated from reference gene primer amplification. The assay was immunoSEQ multiplex PCR, and TCRdb's table has in-frame clones only and misses some. D and trimming were read from the DNA, whereas the V and J calls and clone size are those reported in that table. The sample has about 72,000 clones, about 81% seen once. Material: peripheral blood. The receptor was isolated from a human donor in a cohort sampled during active COVID-19.

The CDR3 protein is CASSQGVSPLEGEAFF. Here the CDR3 DNA reads TGCGCCAGCAGCCAAGGAGTCAGTCCTCTGGAGGGGGAAGCTTTCTTT. The chain has TRBV4-1 and TRBJ1-1; possibly TRBD1 for D (5 bases). The CDR3 runs 16 residues. Between the trimmed V and J ends, which lost 1 base and 8 bases, there was a span of 20 bases. CDR1 is MGHRA and CDR2 is YSYEKL in the germline V gene.